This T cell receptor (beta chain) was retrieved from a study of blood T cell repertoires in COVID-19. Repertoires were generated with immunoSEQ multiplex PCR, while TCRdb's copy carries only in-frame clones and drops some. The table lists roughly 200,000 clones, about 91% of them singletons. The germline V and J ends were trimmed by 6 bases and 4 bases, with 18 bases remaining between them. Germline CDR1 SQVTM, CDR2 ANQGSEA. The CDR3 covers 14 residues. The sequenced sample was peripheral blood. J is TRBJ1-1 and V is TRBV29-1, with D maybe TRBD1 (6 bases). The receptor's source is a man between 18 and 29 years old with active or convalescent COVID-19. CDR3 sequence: CSVALTGMSTEAFF. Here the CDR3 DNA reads TGCAGCGTCGCGTTAACAGGGATGAGCACTGAAGCTTTCTTT.